The 25 T cell receptor beta chains reported below all come from one sample, sequenced in a study of T cells in Graves' hyperthyroidism and ophthalmopathy. RNA transcripts provided the source from which TCR beta CDR3 regions were amplified. HTBI primers were employed in a first-round RT-PCR of the TCR CDR3. Using its own MiXCR run on the multiplex PCR reads, TCRdb lists one record per CDR3 protein. Seen here are about 350,000 distinct CDR3 sequences, about 15% observed once, and the top ten hold 20% to 25%. The specimen sequenced was blood. The source is a woman aged 30 to 39 with Graves' hyperthyroidism.

This chain links TRBV9 with TRBJ2-1; D gene unclear. Trimming took 3 bases from V and 13 from J, leaving 17 bases between them. CDR3 length: 13 residues. The V gene's germline CDR1 is SGDLS and CDR2 YYNGEE. CDR3 sequence reads: CASSAARSSDQFF. The CDR3 bases are TGTGCCAGCAGCGCCGCAAGGTCCTCTGATCAGTTCTTC.

In its sample, this clonotype was seen many times. This chain links TRBV28 with TRBJ1-1, with a possible D match to TRBD1 (5 bases). Germline lookup yields CDR1 MDHEN and CDR2 SYDVKM. The CDR3 consists of 11 residues. The ends were cut back, 2 bases at V and 11 bases at J, with 9 bases in the middle. The CDR3 DNA reads as TGTGCCAGCAGTTTAGGGGCGGGCGCTTTCTTT. Its translation is CASSLGAGAFF.

The chain employs TRBV6-1 and TRBJ2-7; 7 bases line up with TRBD1. The CDR3 totals 16 residues. V dropped 2 bases and J dropped 5; count of bases not matched to a gene: 12. From germline, CDR1 is MNHNS and CDR2 SASEGT. Here the CDR3 DNA reads TGTGCCAGCAGTGAACACGTACGACAGGGATATAACGAGCAGTACTTC. Its protein product is CASSEHVRQGYNEQYF.

This clonotype was seen at least ten times. The chain has TRBV2 and TRBJ1-1; no clear D. The CDR3 is 15 amino acids. From germline, CDR1 is SNHLY and CDR2 FYNNEI. V was clipped by 1 base and J by 3 bases, with 12 bases between them. The CDR3: CASSEGGGRYTEAFF. CDR3 in DNA: TGTGCCAGCAGTGAAGGGGGTGGCAGGTACACTGAAGCTTTCTTT. The full variable domain, its missing parts supplied by reference TRBV2 and TRBJ1-1, is EPEVTQTPSHQVTQMGQEVILRCVPISNHLYFYWYRQILGQKVEFLVSFYNNEISEKSEIFDDQFSVERPDGSNFTLKIRSTKLEDSAMYFCASSEGGGRYTEAFFGQGTRLTVV.

This clonotype was recorded many times. The chain carries TRBV15 and TRBJ2-1, with 10 positions matching TRBD2. CDR1 LNHNV and CDR2 YYDKDF come from the germline V gene (reference sequence). With 5 bases clipped from V and 7 bases from J, the junction kept 11 bases outside the gene matches. The CDR3 contains 16 residues. The DNA for the CDR3 is TGTGCCACCAGCTTTGAGCGGGAGGGCCTTTTGAATGAGCAGTTCTTC. Its protein product is CATSFEREGLLNEQFF.

There are many counts of this clonotype. The chain carries TRBV27 and TRBJ2-3, with 9 bases aligning to TRBD2. The CDR3 extends over 14 amino acids. V trimming: 5 bases; J trimming: 4 bases; junction bases outside the gene matches: 4. In germline, CDR1 is MNHEY, CDR2 SMNVEV (reference sequence). The CDR3 sequence is CASSPVAGADTQYF. The CDR3 DNA reads TGTGCCAGCAGTCCAGTAGCGGGAGCAGATACGCAGTATTTT.

This chain uses TRBV6-1 with TRBJ2-1; TRBD1 matches 8 bases. Germline-derived CDR1 and CDR2 are MNHNS and SASEGT. The ends lost 8 bases at V and 3 bases at J; junction bases unmatched: 6. This CDR3 comprises 14 residues. CDR3 in amino acids: CASQDRGDYNEQFF. The DNA for the CDR3 is TGTGCCAGCCAAGACAGGGGCGACTACAATGAGCAGTTCTTC.

This clonotype was observed at least ten times. This chain uses TRBV12-3 or TRBV12-4 with TRBJ2-7; 8 bases align to TRBD1. The CDR3 consists of 14 residues. Trimming took 5 bases from V and 4 from J; bases not matched to a gene: 7. The CDR3 spells CASSANRGSYEQYF. The CDR3 DNA sequence: TGTGCCAGCAGTGCTAACAGGGGGTCGTACGAGCAGTACTTC.

This clonotype was seen a handful of times. The chain has TRBV6-1 and TRBJ2-1; D ambiguous. Germline V gene lookup returns CDR1 MNHNS and CDR2 SASEGT. V shed 8 bases and J shed 1 base, with 6 bases lying between them. The CDR3 is 12 amino acids. CDR3 protein: CASSKSYNEQFF. CDR3 bases: TGTGCCAGCTCTAAGTCCTACAATGAGCAGTTCTTC.

This clonotype was found once. The gene calls are TRBV11-2 and TRBJ2-4; no firm D call. The CDR3 runs 15 residues. From germline, CDR1 is SGHAT and CDR2 FQNNGV. V lost 5 bases and J 5 bases, leaving 16 bases between the germline ends. The CDR3 DNA is TGTGCCAGCAGCCAAGATCGGTGGCCTCAAAACATTCAGTACTTC. It encodes CASSQDRWPQNIQYF.

Many counts were recorded for this clonotype. The CDR3 DNA reads TGCAGTGCTAGGATCCCGGGGTCCTACGAGCAGTACTTC. Translating it yields CSARIPGSYEQYF. The gene calls are TRBV20-1 and TRBJ2-7, with D possibly being TRBD2 (5 bases). The CDR3 sequence is 13 residues long. Trimming took off 3 bases at V and 1 base at J, with 10 bases between the two ends. Germline CDR1 reads DFQATT; CDR2 reads SNEGSKA (reference sequence).

This clonotype has at least ten counts. The rearrangement joins TRBV10-2 to TRBJ1-5, with D tentatively TRBD1 (5 bases). The V and J ends lost 2 bases and 11 bases respectively, with 10 bases between them. Germline loops: CDR1 WSHSY, CDR2 SAAADI. The CDR3 spans 12 residues. For the CDR3, the DNA is TGCGCCAGCAGTGAGCCGGGGCGAGCCCAGCATTTT. Protein product: CASSEPGRAQHF.

This clonotype was detected many times. The rearrangement links TRBV10-1 to TRBJ2-7; TRBD1 aligns across 7 bases. The ends lost 4 bases at V and 6 bases at J; junction bases unmatched: 6. From germline, CDR1 is WNHNN and CDR2 SYGVQD (reference sequence). The CDR3 has 13 amino acids. This CDR3 reads CASSADRAGEQYF. CDR3 DNA sequence: TGCGCCAGCAGTGCCGACAGGGCGGGCGAGCAGTACTTC.

This chain uses TRBV7-6 with TRBJ2-7; weak D call: TRBD1 (5 bases). Germline CDR1 is SGHVS and CDR2 is FNYEAQ. The CDR3 length is 13 residues. The V gene lost 4 bases and the J gene lost 4 bases, with 11 bases spanning the gap. Here the CDR3 reads CASSSRQSYEQYF. The CDR3 DNA reads TGTGCCAGCAGCTCAAGACAGAGTTACGAGCAGTACTTC.

V usage is TRBV6-1 and J usage is TRBJ2-7; TRBD1 matches 7 bases. V shed 6 bases and J 9 bases; nucleotides not matched to a gene: 8. CDR1 and CDR2 from the germline V gene are MNHNS and SASEGT. The length of the CDR3 is 12 residues. The CDR3 sequence: CASSRDSNVQYF. The CDR3 coding sequence is TGTGCCAGCAGCCGGGACAGTAATGTGCAGTACTTC.

This clonotype was counted only a few times. The chain recombines TRBV28 with TRBJ2-7, with unresolved D. CDR3 length: 12 residues. Germline CDR1 is MDHEN and CDR2 is SYDVKM. V lost 1 base and J lost 6, with 7 bases in between. The CDR3 coding sequence is TGTGCCAGCAGTTTATCACGCCGCGAGCAGTACTTC. Its translation is CASSLSRREQYF.

Ten or more counts support this clonotype. The genes are TRBV29-1 and TRBJ2-7, with 9 bases identical to TRBD2. The CDR3 is made up of 14 amino acids. The trim removed 5 bases at V and 3 bases at J, leaving 8 bases unmatched. Germline V gene data show CDR1 as SQVTM and CDR2 as ANQGSEA. The CDR3 DNA follows: TGCAGCGTTTCCTTACTAGCGGGCATCTACGAGCAGTACTTC. Translating it yields CSVSLLAGIYEQYF.

The chain employs TRBV20-1 and TRBJ2-3; 8 positions agree with TRBD1. J was trimmed by 3 bases and V by 4 bases; bases with no gene match: 9. The CDR3 totals 15 residues. In germline, CDR1 is DFQATT, CDR2 SNEGSKA (reference sequence). In DNA form, the CDR3 reads TGCAGTGCTACCCACGGACAGGGTGAGACAGATACGCAGTATTTT. It codes for CSATHGQGETDTQYF.

This clonotype was counted many times. The rearrangement joins TRBV28 to TRBJ2-5; D is ambiguous. Germline lookup yields CDR1 MDHEN and CDR2 SYDVKM. The V gene lost 7 bases and the J gene lost 5 bases, with 20 bases spanning the gap. The CDR3 is made up of 15 amino acids. CDR3 bases: TGTGCCAGCAAGGTCCTGGATAGAGTCGGGGAGACCCAGTACTTC. Its translation: CASKVLDRVGETQYF.

This clonotype was found a few times. This chain uses TRBV6-2 or TRBV6-3 with TRBJ2-3, with a possible D match to TRBD2 (6 bases). This CDR3 is built from 13 residues. The germline V and J ends were trimmed by 7 bases and 2 bases, with 10 bases remaining between them. Germline assignment: CDR1 MNHEY and CDR2 SVGEGT. The CDR3 is CASMRDSTDTQYF. CDR3 nucleotide sequence: TGTGCCAGCATGCGGGATTCCACAGATACGCAGTATTTT.

This clonotype showed up many times. This chain uses TRBV2 with TRBJ2-7, with unresolved D. From germline, CDR1 is SNHLY and CDR2 FYNNEI. Trimming left V 3 bases short and J 2 bases short, with 8 bases between. The CDR3 is 13 residues long. CDR3 sequence (DNA): TGTGCCAGCAGTGAGTCCAGGCCCTACGAGCAGTACTTC. Translating it yields CASSESRPYEQYF.

The rearrangement links TRBV30 to TRBJ2-3; 7 bases are shared with TRBD2. Germline-derived CDR1 and CDR2 are GTSNPN and SVGIG (reference sequence). The CDR3 loop spans 14 amino acids. V lost 2 bases to trimming and J lost 1 base; unmatched junction nucleotides: 3. DNA for the CDR3: TGTGCCTGGAGTAAAGCGGGGCGCACAGATACGCAGTATTTT. Its translation: CAWSKAGRTDTQYF.

This clonotype appeared many times. The rearrangement uses TRBV9 and TRBJ1-1, with D uncertain. V lost 3 bases and J 7 bases, leaving 10 bases between the germline ends. The V gene's germline CDR1 is SGDLS and CDR2 YYNGEE. The CDR3 runs 12 residues. CDR3 sequence reads: CASSAKEDEAFF. Written as DNA, the CDR3 is TGTGCCAGCAGCGCTAAGGAGGATGAAGCTTTCTTT.

This clonotype has a count of ten or more. This chain connects TRBV4-1 to TRBJ2-1; no firm D call. The germline V gene encodes CDR1 MGHRA and CDR2 YSYEKL. This CDR3 spans 16 amino acids. The V end lost 4 bases, the J end lost 9 bases, and 22 bases lay between the germline ends. The CDR3 loop reads CASSRPRVRKSGEQFF. The CDR3 DNA reads TGCGCCAGCAGCCGACCCCGGGTCAGAAAGTCTGGTGAGCAGTTCTTC.

This clonotype was observed at least ten times. The rearrangement uses TRBV6-2 or TRBV6-3 and TRBJ2-3; D is undetermined. Trimming cost V 7 bases and J 6 bases, with 8 bases left between them. Germline loops: CDR1 MNHEY, CDR2 SVGEGT. This CDR3 has 11 amino acids. The chain's CDR3 is CASKSLDTQYF. As DNA, the CDR3 is TGTGCCAGCAAATCTTTGGATACGCAGTATTTT.